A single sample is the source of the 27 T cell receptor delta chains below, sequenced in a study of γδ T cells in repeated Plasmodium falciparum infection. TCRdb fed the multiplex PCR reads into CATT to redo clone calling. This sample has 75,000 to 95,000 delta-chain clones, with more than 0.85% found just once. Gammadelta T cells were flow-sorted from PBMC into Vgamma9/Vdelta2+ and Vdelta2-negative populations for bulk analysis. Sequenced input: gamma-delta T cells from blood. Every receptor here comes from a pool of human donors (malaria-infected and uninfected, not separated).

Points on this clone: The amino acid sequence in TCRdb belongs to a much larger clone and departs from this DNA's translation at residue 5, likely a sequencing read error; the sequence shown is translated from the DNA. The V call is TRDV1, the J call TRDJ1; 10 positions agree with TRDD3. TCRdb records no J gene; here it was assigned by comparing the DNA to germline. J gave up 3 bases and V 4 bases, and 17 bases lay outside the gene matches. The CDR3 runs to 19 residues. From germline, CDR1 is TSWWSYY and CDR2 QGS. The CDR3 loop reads CALGGGTLVHWGIPDKLIF. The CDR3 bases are TGTGCTCTTGGGGGAGGAACCCTCGTCCACTGGGGGATCCCCGATAAACTCATCTTT.

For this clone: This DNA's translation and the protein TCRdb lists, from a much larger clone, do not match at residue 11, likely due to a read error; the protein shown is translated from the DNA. CDR3 nucleotide sequence: TGTGCGCCCATGGGGCTCCCGGACTGGGGGGTGTACCTGTACACCGATAAACTCATCTTT. It is translated as CAPMGLPDWGVYLYTDKLIF. The V gene is TRAV38-2/DV8, the J gene TRDJ1, with 8 bases aligning to TRDD3. Germline matching of the DNA provided the J gene here, since TCRdb leaves it blank. The CDR3 has 20 residues. The V gene's germline CDR1 is TSESDYY and CDR2 QEAYKQQN.

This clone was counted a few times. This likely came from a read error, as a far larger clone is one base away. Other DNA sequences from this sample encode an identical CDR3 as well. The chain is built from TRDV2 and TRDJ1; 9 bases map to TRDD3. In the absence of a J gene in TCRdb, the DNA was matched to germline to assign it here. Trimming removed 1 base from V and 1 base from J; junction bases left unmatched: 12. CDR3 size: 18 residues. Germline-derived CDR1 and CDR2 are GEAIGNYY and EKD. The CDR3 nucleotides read TGTGCCTGTGACACGATTACGGGGGGATACTCGTCCACCGATAAACTCATCTTT. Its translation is CACDTITGGYSSTDKLIF.

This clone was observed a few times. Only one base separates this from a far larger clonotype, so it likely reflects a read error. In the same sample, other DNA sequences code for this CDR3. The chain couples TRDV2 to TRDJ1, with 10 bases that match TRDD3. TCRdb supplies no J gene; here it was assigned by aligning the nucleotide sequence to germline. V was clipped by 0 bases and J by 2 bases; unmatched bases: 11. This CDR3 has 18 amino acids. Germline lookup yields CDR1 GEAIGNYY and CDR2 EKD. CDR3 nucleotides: TGTGCCTGTGACACCCTAACCGTGCTGGGGGATAGAACCGATAAACTCATCTTT. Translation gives CACDTLTVLGDRTDKLIF.

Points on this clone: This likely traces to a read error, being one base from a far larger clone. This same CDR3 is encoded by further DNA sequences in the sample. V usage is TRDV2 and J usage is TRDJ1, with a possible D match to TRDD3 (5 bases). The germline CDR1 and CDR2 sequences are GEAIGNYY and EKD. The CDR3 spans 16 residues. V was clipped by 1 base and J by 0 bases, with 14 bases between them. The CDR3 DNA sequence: TGTGCCTGTGACACGCGGTGGGGTACCTACACCGATAAACTCATCTTT. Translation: CACDTRWGTYTDKLIF.

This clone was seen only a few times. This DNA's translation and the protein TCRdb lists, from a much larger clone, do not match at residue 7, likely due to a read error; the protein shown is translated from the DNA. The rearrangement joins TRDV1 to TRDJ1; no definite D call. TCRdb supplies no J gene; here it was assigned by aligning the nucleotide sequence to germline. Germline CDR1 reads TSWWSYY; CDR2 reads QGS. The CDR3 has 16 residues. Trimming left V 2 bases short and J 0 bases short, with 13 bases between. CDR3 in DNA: TGTGCTCTTGGGGAAACAAAGGCCGCGTACACCGATAAACTCATCTTT. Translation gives CALGETKAAYTDKLIF.

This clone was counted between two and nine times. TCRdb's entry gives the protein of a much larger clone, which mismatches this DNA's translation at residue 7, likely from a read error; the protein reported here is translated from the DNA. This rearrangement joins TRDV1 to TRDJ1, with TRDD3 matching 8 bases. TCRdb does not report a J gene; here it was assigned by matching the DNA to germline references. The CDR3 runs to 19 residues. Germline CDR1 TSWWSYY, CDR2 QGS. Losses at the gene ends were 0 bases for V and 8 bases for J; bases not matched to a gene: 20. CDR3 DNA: TGTGCTCTTGGGGAACTAGGAAGGTCGGATCTGGGGGACGCTTCAAAACTCATCTTT. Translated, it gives CALGELGRSDLGDASKLIF.

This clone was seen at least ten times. CDR3 amino acids: CALGVLPSHRGTDKLIF. CDR3 sequence (DNA): TGTGCTCTTGGGGTACTTCCTTCTCACCGGGGGACCGATAAACTCATCTTT. The rearrangement uses TRDV1 and TRDJ1; D is possibly TRDD2 (6 bases). Looked up from germline, CDR1 is TSWWSYY and CDR2 is QGS. Trimming pared 4 bases from V and 2 bases from J, leaving 20 bases between. The CDR3 runs 17 residues.

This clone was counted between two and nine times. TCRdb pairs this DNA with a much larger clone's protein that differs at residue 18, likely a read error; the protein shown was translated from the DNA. CDR3 sequence: CACDPKRLRVLGDRGTDELIF. CDR3 bases: TGTGCCTGTGACCCTAAACGCCTTCGAGTACTGGGGGATAGAGGGACCGATGAACTCATCTTT. The chain combines TRDV2 with TRDJ1; 11 bases align to TRDD3. CDR1 is GEAIGNYY and CDR2 is EKD in the germline V gene. The length of the CDR3 is 21 residues.

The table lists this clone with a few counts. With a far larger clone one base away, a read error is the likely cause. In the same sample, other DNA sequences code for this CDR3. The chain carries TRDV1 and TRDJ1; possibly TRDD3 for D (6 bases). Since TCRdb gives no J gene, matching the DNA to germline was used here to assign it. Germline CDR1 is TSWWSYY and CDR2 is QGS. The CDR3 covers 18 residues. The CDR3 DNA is TGTGCTCTCGGGGAAAGTCGGGTACGTTTGGGGATTCCCGATAAACTCATCTTT. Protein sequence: CALGESRVRLGIPDKLIF.

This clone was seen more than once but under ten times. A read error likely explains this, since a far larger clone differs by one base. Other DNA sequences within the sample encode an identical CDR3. The CDR3 nucleotides are TGTGCCTGTGACTCTCTGGGGGAATACACCAAACTCATCTTC. Residues: CACDSLGEYTKLIF. TRDV2 is the V gene, and the J gene was not called; TRDD3, the table's D call, was not compared with the DNA. The CDR3 has 14 amino acids. Germline V lookup: CDR1 GEAIGNYY, CDR2 EKD.

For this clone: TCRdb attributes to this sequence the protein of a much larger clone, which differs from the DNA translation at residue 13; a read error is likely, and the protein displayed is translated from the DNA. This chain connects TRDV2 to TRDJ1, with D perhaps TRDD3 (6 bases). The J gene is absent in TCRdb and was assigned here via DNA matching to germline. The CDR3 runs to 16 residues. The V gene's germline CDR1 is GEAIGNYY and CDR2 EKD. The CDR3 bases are TGTGCCTGTGACACCGCCACCTCTACTGGGACCGATGAACTCATCTTT. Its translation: CACDTATSTGTDELIF.

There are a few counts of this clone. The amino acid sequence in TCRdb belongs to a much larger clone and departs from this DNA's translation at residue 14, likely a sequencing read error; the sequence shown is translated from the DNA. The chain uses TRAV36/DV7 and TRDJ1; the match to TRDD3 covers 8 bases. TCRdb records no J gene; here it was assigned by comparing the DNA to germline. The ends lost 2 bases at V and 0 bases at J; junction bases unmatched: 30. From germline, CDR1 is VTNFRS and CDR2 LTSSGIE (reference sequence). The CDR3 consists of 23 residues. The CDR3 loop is CAVEGFARRNYWGLLRYTDKLIF. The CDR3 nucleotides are TGTGCTGTGGAAGGGTTTGCGCGACGAAACTACTGGGGGTTACTTAGGTACACCGATAAACTCATCTTT.

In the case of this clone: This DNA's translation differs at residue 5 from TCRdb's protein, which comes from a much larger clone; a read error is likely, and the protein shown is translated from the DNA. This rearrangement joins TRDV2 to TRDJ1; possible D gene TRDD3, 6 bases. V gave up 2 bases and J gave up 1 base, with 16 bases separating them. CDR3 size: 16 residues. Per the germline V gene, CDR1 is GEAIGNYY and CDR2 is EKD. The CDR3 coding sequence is TGTGCCTGTGACATGGTGGGAGGGGGACCCACCGATAAACTCATCTTT. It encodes CACDMVGGGPTDKLIF.

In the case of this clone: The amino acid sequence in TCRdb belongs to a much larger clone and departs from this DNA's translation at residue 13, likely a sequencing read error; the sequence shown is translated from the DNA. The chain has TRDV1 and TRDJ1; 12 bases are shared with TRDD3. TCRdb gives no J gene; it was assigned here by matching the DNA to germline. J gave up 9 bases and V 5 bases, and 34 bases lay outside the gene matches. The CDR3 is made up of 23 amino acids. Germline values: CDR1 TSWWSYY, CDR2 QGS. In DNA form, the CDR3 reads TGTGCTCTTGGGCATAATCAGATCGTGGGCCCTAGTGGTACAAACTGGGGGATACAGGAACTCATCTTT. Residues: CALGHNQIVGPSGTNWGIQELIF.

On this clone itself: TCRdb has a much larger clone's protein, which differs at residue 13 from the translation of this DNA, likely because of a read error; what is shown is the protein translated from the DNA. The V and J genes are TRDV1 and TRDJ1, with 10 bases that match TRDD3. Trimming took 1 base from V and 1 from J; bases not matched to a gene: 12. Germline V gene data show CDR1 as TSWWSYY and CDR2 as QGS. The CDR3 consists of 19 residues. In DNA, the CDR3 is TGTGCTCTTGGGGAACGCCTTCGGGGGATACGGGGATGCACCGATAAACTCATCTTT. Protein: CALGERLRGIRGCTDKLIF.

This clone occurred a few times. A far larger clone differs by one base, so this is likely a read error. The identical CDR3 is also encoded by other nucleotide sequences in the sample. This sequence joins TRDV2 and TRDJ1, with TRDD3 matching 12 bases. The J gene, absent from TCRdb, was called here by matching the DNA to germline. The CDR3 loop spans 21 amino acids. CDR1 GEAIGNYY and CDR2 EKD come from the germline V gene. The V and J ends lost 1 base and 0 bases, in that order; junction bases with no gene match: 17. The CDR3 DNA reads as TGTGCCTGTGACACTAGGCTACTGGGGGATACTTTATCCGCGTACACCGATAAACTCATCTTT. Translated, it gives CACDTRLLGDTLSAYTDKLIF.

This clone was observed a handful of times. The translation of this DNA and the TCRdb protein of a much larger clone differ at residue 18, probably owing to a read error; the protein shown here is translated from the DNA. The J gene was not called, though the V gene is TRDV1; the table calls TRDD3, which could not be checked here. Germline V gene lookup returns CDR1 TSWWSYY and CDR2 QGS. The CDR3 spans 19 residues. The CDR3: CALGELGGTESYPWDKLTF. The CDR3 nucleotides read TGTGCTCTTGGGGAACTAGGGGGTACAGAGTCTTACCCTTGGGATAAACTCACCTTT.

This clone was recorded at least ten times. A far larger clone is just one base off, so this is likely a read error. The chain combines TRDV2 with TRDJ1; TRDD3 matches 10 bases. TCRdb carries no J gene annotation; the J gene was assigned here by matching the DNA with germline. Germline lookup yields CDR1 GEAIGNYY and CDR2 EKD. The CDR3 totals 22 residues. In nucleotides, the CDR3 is TGTGCCCGTGACACCATTACTGGGGGATTGATAAAGCTACCGAATTACACCGATAAACTCATCTTT. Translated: CARDTITGGLIKLPNYTDKLIF.

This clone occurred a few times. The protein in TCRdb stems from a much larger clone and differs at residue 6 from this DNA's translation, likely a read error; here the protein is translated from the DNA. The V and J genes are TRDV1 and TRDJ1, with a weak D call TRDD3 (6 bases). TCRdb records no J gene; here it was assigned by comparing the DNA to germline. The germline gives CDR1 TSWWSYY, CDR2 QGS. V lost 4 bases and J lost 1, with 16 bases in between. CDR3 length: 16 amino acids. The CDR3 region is CALGVLGTLFTDKLIF. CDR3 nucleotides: TGTGCTCTTGGGGTCCTGGGGACCCTCTTCACCGATAAACTCATCTTT.

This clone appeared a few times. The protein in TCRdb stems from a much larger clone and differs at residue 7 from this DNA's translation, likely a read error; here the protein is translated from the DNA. DNA for the CDR3: TGTGCCTGTGACACCGGTTGCTGGGGGATACGCACCCTACCGACGTTTTCCGATAAACTCATCTTT. Its translation: CACDTGCWGIRTLPTFSDKLIF. The chain uses TRDV2 and TRDJ1; TRDD3 aligns across 12 bases. Matching the DNA to germline supplied the J gene, which TCRdb does not give. Trimming removed 0 bases from V and 3 bases from J; junction bases left unmatched: 22. This CDR3 has 22 residues. The germline CDR1 and CDR2 sequences are GEAIGNYY and EKD.

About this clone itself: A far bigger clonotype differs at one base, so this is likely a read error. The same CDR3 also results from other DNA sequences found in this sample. The CDR3 spells CALVGRATDKLIF. DNA for the CDR3: TGTGCTCTCGTAGGTAGGGCCACCGATAAACTCATCTTT. The chain couples TRDV1 to TRDJ1; D unresolved. The J gene, not given by TCRdb, was assigned here from a germline match of the nucleotide sequence. V lost 9 bases to trimming and J lost 1 base, with 12 bases between them. Germline assignment: CDR1 TSWWSYY and CDR2 QGS. The CDR3 is 13 residues long.

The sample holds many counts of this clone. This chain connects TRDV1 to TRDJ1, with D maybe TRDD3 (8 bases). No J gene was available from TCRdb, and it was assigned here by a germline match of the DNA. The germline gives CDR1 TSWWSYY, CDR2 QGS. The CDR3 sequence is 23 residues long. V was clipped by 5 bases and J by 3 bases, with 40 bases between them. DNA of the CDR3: TGTGCTCTTGGGAAGGAGCCGCGGCCTTCCTGGCACCTGGGGGACGGGTCCGCCGATAAACTCATCTTT. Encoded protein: CALGKEPRPSWHLGDGSADKLIF.

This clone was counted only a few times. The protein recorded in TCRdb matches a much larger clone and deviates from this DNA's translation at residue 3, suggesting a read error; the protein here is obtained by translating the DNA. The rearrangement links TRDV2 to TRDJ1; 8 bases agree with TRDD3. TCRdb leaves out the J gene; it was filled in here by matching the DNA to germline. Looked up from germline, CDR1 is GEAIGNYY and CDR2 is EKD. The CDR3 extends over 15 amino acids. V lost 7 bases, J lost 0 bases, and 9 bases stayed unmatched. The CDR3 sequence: CAWDVLGVYTDKLIF. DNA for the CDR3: TGTGCCTGGGACGTACTGGGGGTTTACACCGATAAACTCATCTTT.

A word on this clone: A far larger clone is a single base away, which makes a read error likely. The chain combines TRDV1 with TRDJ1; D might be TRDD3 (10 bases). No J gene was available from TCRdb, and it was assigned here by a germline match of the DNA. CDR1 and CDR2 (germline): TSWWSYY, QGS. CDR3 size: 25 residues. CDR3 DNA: TGTGCTCTAGGGGAACCAGGCCTTCCTACGAGGTTCTGGGGGATAGGCGGCGGGGTCACCGATAAACTCATCTTT. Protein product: CALGEPGLPTRFWGIGGGVTDKLIF.

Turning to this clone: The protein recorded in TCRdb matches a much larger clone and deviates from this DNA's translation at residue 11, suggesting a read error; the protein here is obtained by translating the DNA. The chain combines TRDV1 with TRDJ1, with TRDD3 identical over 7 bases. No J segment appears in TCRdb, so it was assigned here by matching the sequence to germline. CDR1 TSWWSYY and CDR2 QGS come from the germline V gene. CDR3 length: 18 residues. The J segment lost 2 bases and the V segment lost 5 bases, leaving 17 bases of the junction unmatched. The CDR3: CALGSASLLGRGTDKLIF. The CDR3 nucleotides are TGTGCTCTTGGGAGTGCCTCCCTACTGGGGAGAGGAACCGATAAACTCATCTTT.

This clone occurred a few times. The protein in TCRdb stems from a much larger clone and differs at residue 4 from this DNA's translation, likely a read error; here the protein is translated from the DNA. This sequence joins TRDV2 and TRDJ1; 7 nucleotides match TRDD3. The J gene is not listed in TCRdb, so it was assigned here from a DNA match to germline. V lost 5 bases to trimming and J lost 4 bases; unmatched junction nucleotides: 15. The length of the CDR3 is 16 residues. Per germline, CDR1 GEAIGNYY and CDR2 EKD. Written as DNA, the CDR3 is TGTGCCTGTGGCACTCGGGCAGGGGGATGCGACGATAAACTCATCTTT. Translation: CACGTRAGGCDDKLIF.